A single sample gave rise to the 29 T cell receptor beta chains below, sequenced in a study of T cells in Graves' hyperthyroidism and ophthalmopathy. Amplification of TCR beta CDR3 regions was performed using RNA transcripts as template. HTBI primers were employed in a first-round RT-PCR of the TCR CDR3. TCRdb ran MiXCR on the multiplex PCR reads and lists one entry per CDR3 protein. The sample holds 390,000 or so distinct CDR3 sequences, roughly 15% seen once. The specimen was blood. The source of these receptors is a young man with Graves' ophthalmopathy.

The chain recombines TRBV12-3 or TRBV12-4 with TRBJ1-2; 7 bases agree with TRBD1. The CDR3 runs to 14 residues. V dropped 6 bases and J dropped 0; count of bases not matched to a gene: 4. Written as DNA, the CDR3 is TGTGCCAGCAGGGGACAGATAGCTAACTATGGCTACACCTTC. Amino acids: CASRGQIANYGYTF.

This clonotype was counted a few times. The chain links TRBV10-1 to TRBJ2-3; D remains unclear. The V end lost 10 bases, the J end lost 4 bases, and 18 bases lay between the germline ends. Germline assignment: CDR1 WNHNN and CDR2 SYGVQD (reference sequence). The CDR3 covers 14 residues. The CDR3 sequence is CATNPRQSSDTQYF. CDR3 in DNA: TGCGCCACAAACCCCCGTCAATCATCAGATACGCAGTATTTT.

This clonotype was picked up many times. The CDR3 is CATQIMLFPEAFF. The CDR3 region has the DNA TGTGCCACTCAGATTATGCTTTTCCCTGAAGCTTTCTTT. The gene calls are TRBV6-1 and TRBJ1-1; D not resolved. The CDR3 has 13 residues. Germline assignment: CDR1 MNHNS and CDR2 SASEGT. V lost 10 bases to trimming and J lost 6 bases, with 18 bases between them.

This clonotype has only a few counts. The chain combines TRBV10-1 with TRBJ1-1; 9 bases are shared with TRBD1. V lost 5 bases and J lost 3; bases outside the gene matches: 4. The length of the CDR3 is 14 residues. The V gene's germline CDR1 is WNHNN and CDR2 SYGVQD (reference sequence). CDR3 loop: CASSMTGGYTEAFF. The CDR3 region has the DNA TGCGCCAGCAGTATGACAGGGGGATACACTGAAGCTTTCTTT.

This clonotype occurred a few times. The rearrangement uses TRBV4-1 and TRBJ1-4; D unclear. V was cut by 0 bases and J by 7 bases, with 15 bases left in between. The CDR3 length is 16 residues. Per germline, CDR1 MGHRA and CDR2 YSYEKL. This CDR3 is CASSQEIGMTSEKLFF. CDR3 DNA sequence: TGCGCCAGCAGCCAAGAGATAGGGATGACCTCTGAAAAACTGTTTTTT.

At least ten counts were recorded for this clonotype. In DNA, the CDR3 is TGTGCCAGCAGTTATTCCACCCTAGCGGGGGGGTTCACAGATACGCAGTATTTT. This sequence encodes CASSYSTLAGGFTDTQYF. This rearrangement joins TRBV6-1 to TRBJ2-3, with 12 bases matching TRBD2. The CDR3 extends over 18 amino acids. J lost 2 bases, V lost 5 bases, and 11 bases had no gene match. Germline V gives CDR1 MNHNS, CDR2 SASEGT.

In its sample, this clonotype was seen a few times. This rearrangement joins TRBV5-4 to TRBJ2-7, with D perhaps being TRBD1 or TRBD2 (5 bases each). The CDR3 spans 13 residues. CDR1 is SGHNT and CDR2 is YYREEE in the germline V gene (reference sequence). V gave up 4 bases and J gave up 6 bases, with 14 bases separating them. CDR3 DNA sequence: TGTGCCAGCAGCACAGGACTCCCGGGCGAGCAGTACTTC. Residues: CASSTGLPGEQYF.

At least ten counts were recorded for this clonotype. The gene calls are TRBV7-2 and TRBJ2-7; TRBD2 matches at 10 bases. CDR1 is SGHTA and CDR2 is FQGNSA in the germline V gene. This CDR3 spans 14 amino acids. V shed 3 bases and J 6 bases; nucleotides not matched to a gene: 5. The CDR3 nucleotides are TGTGCCAGCAGCTTTAGCGGGAGGAATATCGAGCAGTACTTC. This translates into CASSFSGRNIEQYF.

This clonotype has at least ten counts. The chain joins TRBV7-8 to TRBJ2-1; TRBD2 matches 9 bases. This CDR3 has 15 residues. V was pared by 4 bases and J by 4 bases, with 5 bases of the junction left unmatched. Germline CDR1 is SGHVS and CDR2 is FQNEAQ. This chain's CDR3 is CASSSRLAAYNEQFF. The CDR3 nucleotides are TGTGCCAGCAGCTCCCGACTAGCGGCGTACAATGAGCAGTTCTTC. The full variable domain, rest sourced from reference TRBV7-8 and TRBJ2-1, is GAGVSQSPRYKVAKRGQDVALRCDPISGHVSLFWYQQALGQGPEFLTYFQNEAQLDKSGLPSDRFFAERPEGSVSTLKIQRTQQEDSAVYLCASSSRLAAYNEQFFGPGTRLTVL.

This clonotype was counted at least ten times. CDR3 nucleotides: TGCAGTGCTAGAGGGGGGGACACTGAAGCTTTCTTT. Protein sequence: CSARGGDTEAFF. The V gene is TRBV20-1, the J gene TRBJ1-1, with D possibly being TRBD1 (5 bases). The CDR3 is 12 residues long. CDR1 and CDR2 (germline): DFQATT, SNEGSKA (reference sequence). Between the trimmed V and J ends, which lost 1 base and 3 bases, there was a span of 6 bases.

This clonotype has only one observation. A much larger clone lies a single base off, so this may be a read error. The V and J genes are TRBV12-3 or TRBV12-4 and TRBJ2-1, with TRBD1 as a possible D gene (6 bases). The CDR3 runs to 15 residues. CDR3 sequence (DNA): TGTGCCGGCAGACACAGGGAGCCCTCCTACAATGAGCAGTTCTTC. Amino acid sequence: CAGRHREPSYNEQFF.

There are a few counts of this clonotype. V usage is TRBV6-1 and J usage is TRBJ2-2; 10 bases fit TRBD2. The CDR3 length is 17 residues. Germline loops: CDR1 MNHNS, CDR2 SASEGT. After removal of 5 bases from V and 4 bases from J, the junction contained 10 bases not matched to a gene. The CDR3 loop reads CASSSPSSSGGTGELFF. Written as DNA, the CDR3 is TGTGCCAGCAGTTCCCCTTCCTCTAGCGGGGGCACCGGGGAGCTGTTTTTT.

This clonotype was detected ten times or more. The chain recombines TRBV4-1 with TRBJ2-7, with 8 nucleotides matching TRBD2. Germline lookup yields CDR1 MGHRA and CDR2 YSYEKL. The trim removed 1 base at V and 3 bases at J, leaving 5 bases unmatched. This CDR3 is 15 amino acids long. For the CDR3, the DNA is TGCGCCAGCAGCCAAGTGCTCGCGGGGGGCTACGAGCAGTACTTC. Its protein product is CASSQVLAGGYEQYF.

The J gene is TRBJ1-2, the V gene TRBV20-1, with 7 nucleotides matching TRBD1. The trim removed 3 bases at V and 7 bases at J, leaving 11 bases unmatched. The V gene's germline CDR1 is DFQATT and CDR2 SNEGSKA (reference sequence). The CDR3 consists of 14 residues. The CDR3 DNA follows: TGCAGTGCTAGGGAGGGACAGACCGGCGGTGGCTACACCTTC. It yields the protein CSAREGQTGGGYTF.

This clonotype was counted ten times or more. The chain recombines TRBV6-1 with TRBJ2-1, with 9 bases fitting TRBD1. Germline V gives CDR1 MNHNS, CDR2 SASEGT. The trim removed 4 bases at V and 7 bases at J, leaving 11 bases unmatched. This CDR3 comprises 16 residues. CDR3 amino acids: CASSGLIGTGLNEQFF. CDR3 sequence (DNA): TGTGCCAGCAGTGGCCTCATCGGGACAGGGTTGAATGAGCAGTTCTTC.

The CDR3 DNA sequence: TGTGCCAGTACCGGGACAGGTGCCCCTAACTATGGCTACACCTTC. Translation: CASTGTGAPNYGYTF. The chain has TRBV19 and TRBJ1-2; TRBD1 agrees at 8 bases. V dropped 7 bases and J dropped 0; count of bases not matched to a gene: 7. Germline V gives CDR1 LNHDA, CDR2 SQIVND (reference sequence). The CDR3 runs to 15 residues.

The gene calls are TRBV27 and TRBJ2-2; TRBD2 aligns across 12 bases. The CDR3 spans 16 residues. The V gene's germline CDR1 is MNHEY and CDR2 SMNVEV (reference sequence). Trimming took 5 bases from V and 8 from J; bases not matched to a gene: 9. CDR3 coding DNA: TGTGCCAGCAGTAAATCTAGCGGGAGGGCCAAAGGGGAGCTGTTTTTT. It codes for CASSKSSGRAKGELFF.

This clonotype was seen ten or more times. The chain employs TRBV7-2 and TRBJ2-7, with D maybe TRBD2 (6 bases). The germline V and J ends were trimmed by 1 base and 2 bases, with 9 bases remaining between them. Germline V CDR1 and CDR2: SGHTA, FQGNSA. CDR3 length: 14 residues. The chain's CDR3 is CASSLGDFPYEQYF. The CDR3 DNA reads TGTGCCAGCAGCTTAGGGGACTTCCCCTACGAGCAGTACTTC.

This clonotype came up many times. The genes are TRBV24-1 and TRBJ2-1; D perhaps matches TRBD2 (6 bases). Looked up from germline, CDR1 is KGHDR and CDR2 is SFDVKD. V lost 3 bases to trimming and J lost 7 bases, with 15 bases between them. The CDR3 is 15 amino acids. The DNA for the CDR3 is TGTGCCACCAGTGATAGGAGGCGGGATGTAAATGAGCAGTTCTTC. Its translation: CATSDRRRDVNEQFF.

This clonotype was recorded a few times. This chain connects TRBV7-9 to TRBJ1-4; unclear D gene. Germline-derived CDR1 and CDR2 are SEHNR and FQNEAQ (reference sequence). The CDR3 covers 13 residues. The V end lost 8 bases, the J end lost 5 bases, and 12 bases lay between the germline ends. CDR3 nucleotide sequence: TGTGCCAGCGGGGAGTGGGAAAATGAAAAACTGTTTTTT. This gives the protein CASGEWENEKLFF.

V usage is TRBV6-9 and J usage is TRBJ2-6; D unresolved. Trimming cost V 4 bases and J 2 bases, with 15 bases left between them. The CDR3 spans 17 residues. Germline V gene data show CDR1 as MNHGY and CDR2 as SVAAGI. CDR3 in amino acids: CASSLKGSSPGANVLTF. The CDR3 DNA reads TGTGCCAGCAGTTTGAAAGGGTCATCACCTGGGGCCAACGTCCTGACTTTC.

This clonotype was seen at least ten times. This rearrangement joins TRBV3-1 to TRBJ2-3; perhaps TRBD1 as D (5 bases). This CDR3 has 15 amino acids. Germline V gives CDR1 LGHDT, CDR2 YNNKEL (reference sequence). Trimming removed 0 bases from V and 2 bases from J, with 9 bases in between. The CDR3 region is CASSQESRATDTQYF. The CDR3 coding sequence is TGTGCCAGCAGCCAAGAGTCCAGGGCCACAGATACGCAGTATTTT.

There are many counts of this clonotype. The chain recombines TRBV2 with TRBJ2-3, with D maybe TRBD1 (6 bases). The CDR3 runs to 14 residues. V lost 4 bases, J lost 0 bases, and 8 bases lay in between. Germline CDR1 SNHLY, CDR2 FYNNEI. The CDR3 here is CASSVTGSTDTQYF. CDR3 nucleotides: TGTGCCAGCAGTGTTACAGGGAGCACAGATACGCAGTATTTT. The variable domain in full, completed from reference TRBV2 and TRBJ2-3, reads EPEVTQTPSHQVTQMGQEVILRCVPISNHLYFYWYRQILGQKVEFLVSFYNNEISEKSEIFDDQFSVERPDGSNFTLKIRSTKLEDSAMYFCASSVTGSTDTQYFGPGTRLTVL.

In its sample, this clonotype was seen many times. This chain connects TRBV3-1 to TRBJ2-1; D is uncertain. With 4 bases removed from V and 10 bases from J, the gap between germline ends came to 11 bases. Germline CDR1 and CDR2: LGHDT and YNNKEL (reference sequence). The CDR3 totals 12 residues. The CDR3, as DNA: TGTGCCAGCAGCCCACAAGTCGGGGAGCAGTTCTTC. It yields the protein CASSPQVGEQFF.

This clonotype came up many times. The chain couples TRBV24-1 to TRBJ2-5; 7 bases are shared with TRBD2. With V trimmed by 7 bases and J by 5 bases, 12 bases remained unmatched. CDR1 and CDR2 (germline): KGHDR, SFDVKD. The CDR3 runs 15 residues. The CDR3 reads CATSRSGNNRETQYF. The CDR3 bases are TGTGCCACCAGCCGGAGCGGGAACAACAGGGAGACCCAGTACTTC.

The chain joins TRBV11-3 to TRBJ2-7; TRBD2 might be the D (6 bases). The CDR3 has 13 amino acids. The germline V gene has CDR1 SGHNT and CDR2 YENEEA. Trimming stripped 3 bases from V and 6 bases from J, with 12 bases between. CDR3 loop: CASSLAGPREQYF. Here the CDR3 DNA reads TGTGCCAGCAGCTTGGCGGGGCCCCGCGAGCAGTACTTC.

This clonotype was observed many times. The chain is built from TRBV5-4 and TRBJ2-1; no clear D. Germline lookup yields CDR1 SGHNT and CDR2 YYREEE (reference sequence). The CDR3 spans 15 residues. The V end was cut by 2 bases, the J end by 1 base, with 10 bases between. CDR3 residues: CASSLSQQSYNEQFF. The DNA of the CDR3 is TGTGCCAGCAGCTTATCCCAGCAGTCCTACAATGAGCAGTTCTTC.

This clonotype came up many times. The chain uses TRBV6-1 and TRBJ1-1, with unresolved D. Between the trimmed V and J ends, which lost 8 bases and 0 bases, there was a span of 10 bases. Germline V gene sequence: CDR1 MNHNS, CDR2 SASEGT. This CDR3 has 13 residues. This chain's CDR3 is CASVGLLNTEAFF. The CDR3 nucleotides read TGTGCCAGCGTCGGACTGCTGAACACTGAAGCTTTCTTT.

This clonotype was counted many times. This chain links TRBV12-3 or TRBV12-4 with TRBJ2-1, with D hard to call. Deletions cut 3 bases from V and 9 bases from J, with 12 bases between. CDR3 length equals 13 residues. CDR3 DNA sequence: TGTGCCAGCAGTTTCGGGTTGAGGATTGAGCAGTTCTTC. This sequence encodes CASSFGLRIEQFF.